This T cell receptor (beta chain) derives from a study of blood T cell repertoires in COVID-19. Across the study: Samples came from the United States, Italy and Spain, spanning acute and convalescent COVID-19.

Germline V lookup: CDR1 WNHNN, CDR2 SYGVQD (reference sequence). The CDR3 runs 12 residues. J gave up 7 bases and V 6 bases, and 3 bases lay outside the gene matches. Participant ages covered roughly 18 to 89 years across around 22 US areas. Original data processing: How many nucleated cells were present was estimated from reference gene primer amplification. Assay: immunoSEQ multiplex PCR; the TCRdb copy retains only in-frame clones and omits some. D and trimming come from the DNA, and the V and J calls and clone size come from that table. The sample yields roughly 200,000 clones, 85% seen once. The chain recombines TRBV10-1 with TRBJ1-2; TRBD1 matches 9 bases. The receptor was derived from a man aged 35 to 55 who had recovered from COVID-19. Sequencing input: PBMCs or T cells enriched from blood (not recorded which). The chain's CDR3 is CASRTTGGGYTF. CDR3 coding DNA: TGCGCCAGCAGGACGACAGGGGGTGGCTACACCTTC.